This T cell receptor (beta chain) was found in a study of T-cell reconstitution after alpha-beta-depleted transplantation in children. For TCRbeta, the library was prepared with unique molecular identifiers. TCRdb reanalysed the PCR reads using MiXCR and keeps one entry per CDR3 protein. The table lists about 540,000 distinct CDR3 sequences, around 19% of them singletons. This clonotype was obtained from a human donor who donated a stem cell graft to a child with acute lymphoblastic leukemia. The specimen was PBMCs from the stem cell graft donor, collected from the stem cell graft.

Here the CDR3 reads CASSLMRLGQGNTGELFF. CDR3 DNA sequence: TGTGCCAGCAGCTTAATGCGCCTAGGACAGGGTAACACCGGGGAGCTGTTTTTT. The genes are TRBV7-3 and TRBJ2-2; 8 bases line up with TRBD1. CDR1 is SGHTA, CDR2 FQGTGA, per germline. Losses at the gene ends were 1 base for V and 2 bases for J; bases not matched to a gene: 9. This CDR3 contains 18 residues.